These 10 T cell receptor beta chains came from one sample sequenced in a study of cytomegalovirus exposure and HLA in healthy donors. PCR employed 60 Vbeta and 13 Jbeta primers. Using immunoSEQ multiplex PCR, the repertoire was profiled, and TCRdb retains in-frame clones only, with some absent. Here the sample spans 150,000 to 200,000 clones, around two thirds being singletons. Material for sequencing was PBMCs. These receptors were obtained from a man younger than 40 in good health and CMV-seropositive.

This chain joins TRBV27 and TRBJ1-5; D ambiguous. There are 13 residues in the CDR3. Trimming cost V 0 bases and J 4 bases, with 4 bases left between them. The germline V gene encodes CDR1 MNHEY and CDR2 SMNVEV (reference sequence). DNA for the CDR3: TGTGCCAGCAGTTTATCATCGAATCAGCCCCAGCATTTT. Translation: CASSLSSNQPQHF.

The chain couples TRBV5-6 to TRBJ2-5; 10 bases fit TRBD1. The ends lost 7 bases at V and 4 bases at J; junction bases unmatched: 10. CDR3 length equals 15 residues. CDR1 SGHDT and CDR2 YYEEEE come from the germline V gene. CDR3 in DNA: TGTGCCAGCGGGACCTCCGGGACAGGGGCAGAGACCCAGTACTTC. Amino acids: CASGTSGTGAETQYF.

The chain joins TRBV6-1 to TRBJ1-5, with D tentatively TRBD1 (5 bases). The CDR3 has 15 amino acids. Between the trimmed V and J ends, which lost 3 bases and 2 bases, there was a span of 11 bases. CDR1 MNHNS and CDR2 SASEGT come from the germline V gene. The CDR3 sequence is CASSEGGVGNQPQHF. CDR3 bases: TGTGCCAGCAGTGAGGGAGGGGTAGGCAATCAGCCCCAGCATTTT.

The table lists this clone with a few counts. This sequence joins TRBV5-1 and TRBJ2-2; 7 nucleotides line up with TRBD1. V gave up 3 bases and J gave up 1 base; unmatched junction bases: 6. Germline V gives CDR1 SGHRS, CDR2 YFSETQ. CDR3 length: 16 amino acids. The CDR3 DNA is TGCGCCAGCAGCTCCGAGACAGGGTTGAACACCGGGGAGCTGTTTTTT. This encodes CASSSETGLNTGELFF. Based on the CDR3 plus reference TRBV5-1 and TRBJ2-2, the full variable domain is KAGVTQTPRYLIKTRGQQVTLSCSPISGHRSVSWYQQTPGQGLQFLFEYFSETQRNKGNFPGRFSGRQFSNSRSEMNVSTLELGDSALYLCASSSETGLNTGELFFGEGSRLTVL.

V gene TRBV4-1 combines with J gene TRBJ2-1; D is perhaps TRBD2 (7 bases). The V end lost 6 bases, the J end lost 5 bases, and 17 bases lay between the germline ends. From germline, CDR1 is MGHRA and CDR2 YSYEKL. The CDR3 has 15 amino acids. The CDR3 is CASREGGGRHNEQFF. DNA of the CDR3: TGCGCCAGCAGGGAGGGGGGGGGCAGGCACAATGAGCAGTTCTTC.

The gene calls are TRBV7-9 and TRBJ2-7; D gene unclear. From germline, CDR1 is SEHNR and CDR2 FQNEAQ (reference sequence). Trimming removed 5 bases at V and 6 bases at J, with 14 bases between. The CDR3 contains 13 residues. The CDR3 DNA reads as TGTGCCAGCAGCGATCTAAATGCTGGCGAGCAGTACTTC. Protein sequence: CASSDLNAGEQYF. Full variable domain (rest looked up from reference TRBV7-9 and TRBJ2-7): DTGVSQNPRHKITKRGQNVTFRCDPISEHNRLYWYRQTLGQGPEFLTYFQNEAQLEKSRLLSDRFSAERPKGSFSTLEIQRTEQGDSAMYLCASSDLNAGEQYFGPGTRLTVT.

V is TRBV11-2 and J is TRBJ2-5; 7 bases map to TRBD1. The germline V gene encodes CDR1 SGHAT and CDR2 FQNNGV. The CDR3 length is 15 residues. Trimming took 1 base from V and 1 from J; bases not matched to a gene: 3. The CDR3 DNA sequence: TGTGCCAGCAGCTTAGTCGGGACAGCCCAAGAGACCCAGTACTTC. It is translated as CASSLVGTAQETQYF.

This chain connects TRBV4-1 to TRBJ1-5, with a tentative D call TRBD1 (6 bases). Trimming took off 0 bases at V and 2 bases at J, with 20 bases between the two ends. In germline, CDR1 is MGHRA, CDR2 YSYEKL. The CDR3 spans 19 residues. The CDR3 reads CASSQEFLSTGLGNQPQHF. The DNA for the CDR3 is TGCGCCAGCAGCCAAGAATTCCTAAGCACAGGGCTTGGCAATCAGCCCCAGCATTTT.

This chain links TRBV27 with TRBJ2-5; tentatively, D is TRBD1 (5 bases). This CDR3 has 16 amino acids. Trimming took off 5 bases at V and 7 bases at J, with 23 bases between the two ends. Germline CDR1 is MNHEY and CDR2 is SMNVEV (reference sequence). The CDR3 reads CASSMTLGLGEGTQYF. The CDR3 nucleotides read TGTGCCAGCAGTATGACCTTAGGGTTAGGGGAAGGGACCCAGTACTTC.

This chain joins TRBV4-2 and TRBJ2-3; D might be TRBD2 (5 bases). Germline-derived CDR1 and CDR2 are LGHNA and YNFKEQ. Deletions cut 2 bases from V and 2 bases from J, with 8 bases between. The CDR3 runs 14 residues. The CDR3 sequence is CASSQQRITDTQYF. The CDR3 nucleotides read TGTGCCAGCAGCCAACAGCGGATCACAGATACGCAGTATTTT.